A single sample is the source of the 28 T cell receptor beta chains below, sequenced in a study of blood T cell repertoires in COVID-19. The data were produced by immunoSEQ multiplex PCR, yet TCRdb's version contains in-frame clones alone and is incomplete. The sample gives hundreds of thousands of clones, approximately 87% of which show up once; approximately 1.4% is in the top ten. The sample was peripheral blood. These receptors came from a woman in her 40s who had recovered from COVID-19.

In its sample, this clone was seen once. The chain carries TRBV27 and TRBJ2-3; 7 bases map to TRBD1. Germline V CDR1 and CDR2: MNHEY, SMNVEV (reference sequence). V was clipped by 7 bases and J by 4 bases; unmatched bases: 11. This CDR3 comprises 15 residues. CDR3 nucleotide sequence: TGTGCCAGCACCCGGACAGGAACTTTAGCAGATACGCAGTATTTT. As protein: CASTRTGTLADTQYF.

This clone was recorded once. The chain couples TRBV5-1 to TRBJ1-2; weak D call: TRBD1 (5 bases). The ends were cut back, 4 bases at V and 7 bases at J, with 14 bases in the middle. Per the germline V gene, CDR1 is SGHRS and CDR2 is YFSETQ. The CDR3 sequence is 13 residues long. CDR3 bases: TGCGCCAGCAGCCCGGGGACTAGGGGTGGCTACACCTTC. Encoded protein: CASSPGTRGGYTF.

V gene TRBV5-6 combines with J gene TRBJ2-7; 7 bases map to TRBD1. The CDR3 is made up of 15 amino acids. CDR1 and CDR2 from the germline V gene are SGHDT and YYEEEE. With V trimmed by 2 bases and J by 1 base, 6 bases remained unmatched. CDR3 protein: CASSFEGAKSYEQYF. CDR3 DNA sequence: TGTGCCAGCAGCTTCGAGGGGGCGAAATCCTACGAGCAGTACTTC.

The genes are TRBV6-5 and TRBJ1-2, with D perhaps TRBD1 (5 bases). V lost 6 bases to trimming and J lost 3 bases, with 11 bases between them. CDR3 length equals 13 residues. In germline, CDR1 is MNHEY, CDR2 SVGAGI. CDR3 region: CASRWTTYYGYTF. The CDR3, as DNA: TGTGCCAGCAGGTGGACAACCTACTATGGCTACACCTTC.

V gene TRBV9 combines with J gene TRBJ1-1; D not resolved. The V gene lost 0 bases and the J gene lost 1 base, with 10 bases spanning the gap. CDR1 and CDR2 from the germline V gene are SGDLS and YYNGEE. This CDR3 is built from 15 residues. CDR3 in amino acids: CASSVEPHTNTEAFF. The CDR3 DNA reads as TGTGCCAGCAGCGTAGAACCCCACACGAACACTGAAGCTTTCTTT.

This sequence joins TRBV6-5 and TRBJ1-1, with 9 bases matching TRBD1. After removal of 4 bases from V and 10 bases from J, the junction contained 4 bases not matched to a gene. The CDR3 is 12 amino acids. Per germline, CDR1 MNHEY and CDR2 SVGAGI. CDR3 amino acids: CASSFAGQGAFF. CDR3 bases: TGTGCCAGCAGTTTTGCGGGACAGGGAGCTTTCTTT.

DNA of the CDR3: TGTGCCAGCAGTGTAATTGCGGGGGGGCCGGGCAATGAGCAGTTCTTC. This sequence encodes CASSVIAGGPGNEQFF. The genes are TRBV6-1 and TRBJ2-1; 9 nucleotides agree with TRBD2. Trimming cost V 4 bases and J 6 bases; bases outside gene matches: 10. Germline CDR1 reads MNHNS; CDR2 reads SASEGT. This CDR3 spans 16 amino acids.

The chain uses TRBV5-1 and TRBJ2-3, with 10 positions matching TRBD2. The CDR3 has 15 residues. Germline V gene lookup returns CDR1 SGHRS and CDR2 YFSETQ. J gave up 5 bases and V 2 bases, and 5 bases lay outside the gene matches. CDR3 region: CASSFPGTSEDTQYF. CDR3 sequence (DNA): TGCGCCAGCAGCTTCCCCGGGACTAGCGAAGATACGCAGTATTTT. Full variable domain (missing parts from reference TRBV5-1 and TRBJ2-3): KAGVTQTPRYLIKTRGQQVTLSCSPISGHRSVSWYQQTPGQGLQFLFEYFSETQRNKGNFPGRFSGRQFSNSRSEMNVSTLELGDSALYLCASSFPGTSEDTQYFGPGTRLTVL.

CDR3 in amino acids: CAISESGGRPNTGELFF. The CDR3 bases are TGTGCCATCAGTGAGTCGGGAGGGCGACCGAACACCGGGGAGCTGTTTTTT. The gene calls are TRBV10-3 and TRBJ2-2, with TRBD2 matching 7 bases. Germline V lookup: CDR1 ENHRY, CDR2 SYGVKD. V trimming: 0 bases; J trimming: 0 bases; junction bases outside the gene matches: 4. The CDR3 is 17 amino acids.

There are a few counts of this clone. The CDR3 DNA follows: TGTGCCAGCAGGTTCCGACTGATTTTAGTGAACACTGAAGCTTTCTTT. This sequence encodes CASRFRLILVNTEAFF. V usage is TRBV2 and J usage is TRBJ1-1; D unresolved. V lost 6 bases to trimming and J lost 0 bases, with 17 bases between them. The CDR3 is 16 amino acids. The germline V gene encodes CDR1 SNHLY and CDR2 FYNNEI.

The genes are TRBV25-1 and TRBJ1-2, with a tentative D call TRBD1 (5 bases). There are 16 residues in the CDR3. V lost 4 bases, J lost 6 bases, and 21 bases lay in between. Per germline, CDR1 MGHDK and CDR2 SYGVNS. Written as DNA, the CDR3 is TGTGCCAGCAGTGGGGCCCTCGGGGGGGTCGAAGATGGCTACACCTTC. It yields the protein CASSGALGGVEDGYTF.

This clone was observed a single time. This CDR3 is CASSLGRLDEQFF. CDR3 nucleotide sequence: TGTGCCAGCAGCTTAGGCCGACTGGATGAGCAGTTCTTC. The rearrangement links TRBV7-9 to TRBJ2-1, with no clear D. Germline V gene sequence: CDR1 SEHNR, CDR2 FQNEAQ (reference sequence). CDR3 length: 13 amino acids. Between the trimmed V and J ends, which lost 1 base and 8 bases, there was a span of 9 bases.

This chain links TRBV5-1 with TRBJ1-4, with D possibly being TRBD1 (6 bases). Germline V gene lookup returns CDR1 SGHRS and CDR2 YFSETQ. There are 14 residues in the CDR3. V shed 2 bases and J shed 7 bases, with 12 bases lying between them. This CDR3 is CASSFTGLGEKLFF. The CDR3 DNA sequence: TGCGCCAGCAGCTTCACAGGGTTGGGTGAAAAACTGTTTTTT.

This clone was seen a single time. The chain combines TRBV11-1 with TRBJ2-2; the D gene is possibly TRBD2 (5 bases). V was cut by 6 bases and J by 2 bases, with 13 bases left in between. There are 15 residues in the CDR3. Germline loops: CDR1 SGHAT, CDR2 FQDESV (reference sequence). CDR3 in amino acids: CASRPTLANTGELFF. The CDR3 region has the DNA TGTGCCAGCAGGCCAACTCTAGCAAACACCGGGGAGCTGTTTTTT.

This chain uses TRBV18 with TRBJ1-2; the match to TRBD1 covers 10 bases. Germline loops: CDR1 KGHSH, CDR2 LQKENI. This CDR3 region has 17 residues. V lost 3 bases to trimming and J lost 4 bases; unmatched junction nucleotides: 11. This CDR3 is CASSPGQGLPSLYGYTF. In DNA, the CDR3 is TGTGCCAGCTCACCGGGACAGGGGCTTCCCTCTCTCTATGGCTACACCTTC.

This chain uses TRBV4-3 with TRBJ2-7; TRBD2 matches 7 bases. J gave up 4 bases and V 4 bases, and 13 bases lay outside the gene matches. The CDR3 runs to 16 residues. Germline values: CDR1 LGHNA, CDR2 YSLEER. The CDR3 loop is CASSPGGGREAYEQYF. The CDR3 bases are TGCGCCAGCAGCCCGGGGGGTGGCCGGGAGGCTTACGAGCAGTACTTC.

The V call is TRBV3-1 (or the pseudogene TRBV3-2), the J call TRBJ2-7; 7 bases are shared with TRBD1. The CDR3 extends over 16 amino acids. V shed 0 bases and J 0 bases; nucleotides not matched to a gene: 5. Germline values: CDR1 LGHDT, CDR2 YNNKEL (reference sequence). The CDR3 reads CASSQEGTVLSYEQYF. CDR3 sequence (DNA): TGTGCCAGCAGCCAAGAAGGGACAGTGCTCTCCTACGAGCAGTACTTC.

The chain's CDR3 is CATREGSGANVLTF. Written as DNA, the CDR3 is TGTGCCACCCGGGAGGGCTCTGGGGCCAACGTCCTGACTTTC. The V call is TRBV2, the J call TRBJ2-6, with 8 nucleotides matching TRBD2. Per germline, CDR1 SNHLY and CDR2 FYNNEI. Trimming took 10 bases from V and 0 from J; bases not matched to a gene: 2. This CDR3 contains 14 residues.

The chain links TRBV4-2 to TRBJ1-3; weak D call: TRBD1 (5 bases). Trimming removed 4 bases from V and 0 bases from J, with 10 bases in between. Germline CDR1 LGHNA, CDR2 YNFKEQ. The CDR3 has 15 residues. CDR3 sequence: CASSLGQSSGNTIYF. CDR3 coding DNA: TGTGCCAGCAGCCTGGGGCAGTCCTCTGGAAACACCATATATTTT.

The V call is TRBV23-1, the J call TRBJ1-4; D is ambiguous. TRBV23-1 is filed as an ORF, its function uncertain. The ends were cut back, 11 bases at V and 7 bases at J, with 11 bases in the middle. This CDR3 is 11 amino acids long. The CDR3 DNA reads TGCGCCCCCATTTTCGGTGAAAAACTGTTTTTT. It is translated as CAPIFGEKLFF.

The chain uses TRBV14 and TRBJ2-7; D is undetermined. Trimming left V 3 bases short and J 5 bases short, with 14 bases between. The CDR3 totals 14 residues. The germline V gene encodes CDR1 SGHDN and CDR2 FVKESK. The CDR3 sequence is CASSHPYPADEQYF. CDR3 DNA: TGTGCCAGCAGCCACCCTTACCCCGCGGACGAGCAGTACTTC. Full variable domain (rest looked up from reference TRBV14 and TRBJ2-7): EAGVTQFPSHSVIEKGQTVTLRCDPISGHDNLYWYRRVMGKEIKFLLHFVKESKQDESGMPNNRFLAERTGGTYSTLKVQPAELEDSGVYFCASSHPYPADEQYFGPGTRLTVT.

J is TRBJ2-7 and V is TRBV18; 9 bases map to TRBD1. The CDR3 has 15 amino acids. V was clipped by 1 base and J by 5 bases; unmatched bases: 6. In germline, CDR1 is KGHSH, CDR2 LQKENI. CDR3 amino acids: CASSPLLTGGDEQYF. The DNA of the CDR3 is TGTGCCAGCTCACCACTTCTTACAGGGGGCGACGAGCAGTACTTC. Based on the CDR3 plus reference TRBV18 and TRBJ2-7, the full variable domain is NAGVMQNPRHLVRRRGQEARLRCSPMKGHSHVYWYRQLPEEGLKFMVYLQKENIIDESGMPKERFSAEFPKEGPSILRIQQVVRGDSAAYFCASSPLLTGGDEQYFGPGTRLTVT.

The chain links TRBV27 to TRBJ1-3; D perhaps matches TRBD1 (5 bases). The CDR3 is 13 amino acids. Germline V CDR1 and CDR2: MNHEY, SMNVEV (reference sequence). V shed 3 bases and J shed 4 bases, with 7 bases lying between them. This CDR3 reads CASSLGPGNTIYF. CDR3 in DNA: TGTGCCAGCAGTTTGGGGCCGGGAAACACCATATATTTT.

The chain combines TRBV7-2 with TRBJ1-5; D remains ambiguous. CDR3 length equals 15 residues. Germline CDR1 and CDR2: SGHTA and FQGNSA. V dropped 5 bases and J dropped 0 bases, with 11 bases sitting between them. Written as DNA, the CDR3 is TGTGCCAGCAGCCCCATAGTATATAGCAATCAGCCCCAGCATTTT. Protein product: CASSPIVYSNQPQHF.

The chain joins TRBV30 to TRBJ2-1; TRBD1 matches at 10 bases. The CDR3 sequence is 15 residues long. V shed 1 base and J 4 bases; nucleotides not matched to a gene: 4. In germline, CDR1 is GTSNPN, CDR2 SVGIG (reference sequence). As DNA, the CDR3 is TGTGCCTGGAGTGGGGACAGGGGAGGGTACAATGAGCAGTTCTTC. Translated: CAWSGDRGGYNEQFF.

In its sample, this clone was seen a few times. The rearrangement joins TRBV4-1 to TRBJ1-4, with D possibly matching TRBD1 (6 bases). The CDR3 has 15 residues. V was trimmed by 0 bases and J by 8 bases, leaving 13 bases between them. The germline gives CDR1 MGHRA, CDR2 YSYEKL. CDR3: CASSQDGGLGEKLFF. CDR3 DNA sequence: TGCGCCAGCAGCCAAGATGGGGGCCTCGGGGAAAAACTGTTTTTT.

The gene calls are TRBV5-1 and TRBJ2-7; TRBD1 matches 8 bases. CDR3 length: 14 amino acids. The germline gives CDR1 SGHRS, CDR2 YFSETQ. V shed 4 bases, J shed 5 bases, and the junction held 8 bases outside the gene matches. The CDR3 here is CASSGTGTDNEQYF. The CDR3 nucleotides are TGCGCCAGCAGCGGGACAGGTACGGATAACGAGCAGTACTTC.

This clone appeared once. Here the CDR3 reads CASSPGTGEEKLFF. The CDR3 DNA reads as TGTGCCAGCAGCCCGGGGACAGGGGAGGAAAAACTGTTTTTT. The rearrangement links TRBV5-4 to TRBJ1-4, with 10 bases fitting TRBD1. J gave up 8 bases and V 4 bases, and 5 bases lay outside the gene matches. The germline CDR1 and CDR2 sequences are SGHNT and YYREEE (reference sequence). The CDR3 consists of 14 residues.